A selection of T cell receptor beta chains follows, all from one sample in a study of shared clonotypes between healthy human individuals. Clones were read by immunoSEQ multiplex PCR, and TCRdb kept only the in-frame ones, dropping some. The profile shows around 690,000 clones, about 90% of them singletons. The source material was memory CD8+ T cells from PBMCs. The source is a man in his late teens or twenties in good health. Some clones in this sample may be carry-over from other donors' samples. The CDR3 runs from the conserved cysteine through the conserved F or W. The D gene is left open where the match is weak.

D gene,V gene,CDR3 protein
.,TRBV4-3,CASSPYLSQGYTF
TRBD1,TRBV27,CASSLYRAGGRYEQYF
.,TRBV19,CASSMFDSNQPQHF
.,TRBV27,CASSSGQGRRMYNEQFF
.,TRBV7-9,CASSLSLRAEGTDTQYF
.,TRBV27,CASSSSPPPLVHEQFF
.,TRBV7-6,CASSSGGNTIYF
.,TRBV27,CASSLSSGAGTDTQYF
TRBD1,TRBV4-2,CASSPRQGDSYEQYF
TRBD2,TRBV5-1,CASEPLAGGNTDTQYF
.,TRBV6-1,CASSSSGWRSGELFF
TRBD1,TRBV27,CASSSTGYSNQPQHF
.,TRBV19,CASSILDRGSEAFF
.,TRBV21-1,CASNPSFGRNEQFF
TRBD1,TRBV18,CASSEDRVAHEQYF
TRBD1,TRBV25-1,CASSGDRVGETQYF
.,TRBV11-2,CASSPPTPAYNEQFF
.,TRBV6-5,CASSYVVGKATEAFF
.,TRBV28,CASSPNKRESSYEQYF
TRBD2,TRBV28,CASSSPGLAGRTYNEQFF
TRBD2,TRBV6-5,CASSYSPGLAGREQFF
TRBD2,TRBV7-9,CASSLLEREGLETQYF
.,TRBV7-9,CASSLGGSLTDTQYF
.,TRBV9,CASSVSGGDYGYTF
TRBD1,TRBV29-1,CSVEEAKGAADYEQYF
TRBD2,TRBV6-1,CASSEEGSGRAYYNEQFF
.,TRBV27,CASSLRMGDTEAFF
TRBD2,TRBV4-3,CASSHDISGRPFYEQYF
TRBD2,TRBV15,CATSWSSGTQETQYF